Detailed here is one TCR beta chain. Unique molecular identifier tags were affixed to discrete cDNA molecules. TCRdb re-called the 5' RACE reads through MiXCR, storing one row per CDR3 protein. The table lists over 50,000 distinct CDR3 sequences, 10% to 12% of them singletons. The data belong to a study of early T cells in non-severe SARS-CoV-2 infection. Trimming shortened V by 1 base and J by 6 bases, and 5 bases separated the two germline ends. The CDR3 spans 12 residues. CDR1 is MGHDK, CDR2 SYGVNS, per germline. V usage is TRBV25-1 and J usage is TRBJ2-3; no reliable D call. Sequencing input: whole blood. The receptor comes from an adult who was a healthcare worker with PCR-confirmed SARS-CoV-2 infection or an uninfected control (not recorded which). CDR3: CASSESYDTQYF. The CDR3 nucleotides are TGTGCCAGCAGTGAATCCTACGATACGCAGTATTTT.